Listed below are T cell receptor beta chains from one sample, sequenced in a study of blood T cell repertoires in COVID-19. The table came from immunoSEQ multiplex PCR; TCRdb's copy has only in-frame clones and leaves some out. The table includes around 620,000 clones, about 90% detected once. Sequenced material: peripheral blood. These receptors all come from a woman in her late teens or twenties with acute or convalescent COVID-19. Each CDR3 is given with its conserved first and last residue. D genes are given only for firm matches. Clone sizes are given selectively: once, few, many, or a class where the clone is expanded.

>TRBV4-2|TRBJ1-1|TRBD1|-
TGTGCCAGCAGCGCGACAGGGGTATTAATGAACACTGAAGCTTTCTTT
CASSATGVLMNTEAFF
>TRBV4-2|TRBJ1-1|-|-
TGTGCCAGCAGCCAAGATTGGGTGAACACAGTGAACACTGAAGCTTTCTTT
CASSQDWVNTVNTEAFF
>TRBV12-3/TRBV12-4|TRBJ1-1|TRBD1|-
TGTGCCAGCAGGGATCGACAGGGCCCTGAAGCTTTCTTT
CASRDRQGPEAFF
>TRBV3-1/TRBV3-2|TRBJ1-6|TRBD1|-
TGTGCCAGCAGCCCGGGACAGGCGATTTCACCCCTCCACTTT
CASSPGQAISPLHF
>TRBV29-1|TRBJ1-1|-|few
TGCAGCGTCAGGAACACTGAAGCTTTCTTT
CSVRNTEAFF
>TRBV18|TRBJ1-1|TRBD1|-
TGTGCCAGCTCACGAGACAGGGGAAGCGGTGAAGCTTTCTTT
CASSRDRGSGEAFF
>TRBV9|TRBJ2-7|TRBD2|-
TGTGCCAGCAGCGTAGGGGAGAATAGCGGGAGTTACTACGAGCAGTACTTC
CASSVGENSGSYYEQYF
>TRBV4-1|TRBJ1-4|-|-
TGCGCCAGCAGCCACCGGCAGGGAGGTGAAAAACTGTTTTTT
CASSHRQGGEKLFF
>TRBV6-4|TRBJ1-1|TRBD1|once
TGTGCCAGCAGTAATGGGACAGCCCTAAACACTGAAGCTTTCTTT
CASSNGTALNTEAFF
>TRBV11-2|TRBJ1-2|-|-
TGTGCCAGCAGAAATTTGACGGGTAACTATGGCTACACCTTC
CASRNLTGNYGYTF
>TRBV4-3|TRBJ1-2|-|-
TGCGCCAGCAGCCAAGGAGGTGGTGGCTACACCTTC
CASSQGGGGYTF
>TRBV21-1|TRBJ2-7|-|-
TGTGCCAGCAGCAGGACAGGTCCCTACGAGCAGTACTTC
CASSRTGPYEQYF
>TRBV6-2/TRBV6-3|TRBJ2-7|-|-
TGTGCCAGCAGTTACTCCCCTCTCTACGAGCAGTACTTC
CASSYSPLYEQYF
>TRBV10-3|TRBJ1-2|-|-
TGTGCCATCAGTGAGGGCCCCCAGGGCTGGGACTATGGCTACACCTTC
CAISEGPQGWDYGYTF
>TRBV5-1|TRBJ1-1|TRBD1|-
TGCGCCAGCAGCGCCTGGCTTAACAGGGGGCGATTGAACACTGAAGCTTTCTTT
CASSAWLNRGRLNTEAFF
>TRBV15|TRBJ2-4|-|-
TGTGCCACCAGCAGACGGGGGAGGCCTGGGAAGGGAGGCATTCAGTACTTC
CATSRRGRPGKGGIQYF
>TRBV27|TRBJ1-1|-|-
TGTGCCAGCAGTTTTACCCCAGGGCTAGGCACTGAAGCTTTCTTT
CASSFTPGLGTEAFF
>TRBV1|TRBJ1-4|-|-
TGCACCAGCAGCCAACAGGGTAATGAAAAACTGTTTTTT
CTSSQQGNEKLFF
>TRBV5-1|TRBJ2-7|TRBD2|-
TGCGCCAGCAGCTTACTAGCGGGGGGGCAGTGGGAGCAGTACTTC
CASSLLAGGQWEQYF
>TRBV6-5|TRBJ2-7|TRBD2|-
TGTGCCAGCAGTTACACTCACGGACTAGTCTACGAGCAGTACTTC
CASSYTHGLVYEQYF
>TRBV24-1|TRBJ2-7|-|-
TGTGCCACCAGTGATTCGGGAGGACAGGGTACCTACGAGCAGTACTTC
CATSDSGGQGTYEQYF
>TRBV30|TRBJ1-3|-|-
TGTGCCTGCCCTAAGAGGGGAAACACCATATATTTT
CACPKRGNTIYF
>TRBV29-1|TRBJ1-1|-|-
TGCAGCGTCCAGGGTTTTAGGAACACTGAAGCTTTCTTT
CSVQGFRNTEAFF
>TRBV6-5|TRBJ1-1|TRBD1|-
TGTGCCAGCAGCGATACGGACAGGGACCCTGAAGCTTTCTTT
CASSDTDRDPEAFF
>TRBV4-3|TRBJ2-1|-|-
TGCGCCAGCAGCCAAACTAGAACGGGCTACAATGAGCAGTTCTTC
CASSQTRTGYNEQFF
>TRBV6-5|TRBJ1-2|-|-
TGTGCCAGCAGTTCTACAGGGTTTGGCTACACCTTC
CASSSTGFGYTF
>TRBV3-1/TRBV3-2|TRBJ1-1|TRBD1|-
TGTGCCAGCAGCCGGGAGACAGGGGGTTTCCCCACTGAAGCTTTCTTT
CASSRETGGFPTEAFF
>TRBV3-1/TRBV3-2|TRBJ2-3|-|-
TGTGCCAGCAGCTGCAGGGTTGGGGCAGATACGCAGTATTTT
CASSCRVGADTQYF
>TRBV20-1|TRBJ1-1|-|-
TGCATGGCAACCATGAACACTGAAGCTTTCTTT
CMATMNTEAFF
>TRBV12-3/TRBV12-4|TRBJ2-2|-|-
TGTGCCACGGCGGGCACGAACACCGGGGAGCTGTTTTTT
CATAGTNTGELFF
>TRBV19|TRBJ2-7|-|-
TGTGCCAGTAGTCCCAGATCCACGTACTCCTACGAGCAGTACTTC
CASSPRSTYSYEQYF
>TRBV19|TRBJ1-1|TRBD1|-
TGTGCCAGTAGTCTGGCCGGGACAGGGGGCACTGAAGCTTTCTTT
CASSLAGTGGTEAFF
>TRBV28|TRBJ2-3|-|-
TGTGCCAGCAGTTTACGAGGTGCCCCAAATACGCAGTATTTT
CASSLRGAPNTQYF
>TRBV10-2|TRBJ1-5|-|-
TGCGCCAGCAGTGATCTGGAGGGCAATCAGCCCCAGCATTTT
CASSDLEGNQPQHF
>TRBV18|TRBJ1-1|-|-
TGTGCCAGCTCCCCGGGAGGGGCGAACACTGAAGCTTTCTTT
CASSPGGANTEAFF
>TRBV6-2/TRBV6-3|TRBJ1-5|-|-
TGTGCCAGCAGTTACACACAGGATCTTACCTATAGCAATCAGCCCCAGCATTTT
CASSYTQDLTYSNQPQHF
>TRBV18|TRBJ2-3|-|-
TGTGCCAGCTCACCAACAAGCACAGATACGCAGTATTTT
CASSPTSTDTQYF
>TRBV5-4|TRBJ1-2|-|-
TGTGCCAGCAGCTTGGTTCCGGGAAACTATGGCTACACCTTC
CASSLVPGNYGYTF
>TRBV7-2|TRBJ2-5|-|-
TGTGCCAGCACAAAGTCCGGGGTTCGTCAAGAGACCCAGTACTTC
CASTKSGVRQETQYF
>TRBV4-1|TRBJ1-1|-|once
TGCGCCAGCAGCCAAGTGGCAGGTAACACTGAAGCTTTCTTT
CASSQVAGNTEAFF
>TRBV5-1|TRBJ2-3|-|-
TGCGCCAGCAGCTGGGGGACTTCACGCACAGATACGCAGTATTTT
CASSWGTSRTDTQYF
>TRBV6-6|TRBJ1-1|-|-
TGTGCCAGCACTTCAGGGTGGGGCGCGAACACTGAAGCTTTCTTT
CASTSGWGANTEAFF